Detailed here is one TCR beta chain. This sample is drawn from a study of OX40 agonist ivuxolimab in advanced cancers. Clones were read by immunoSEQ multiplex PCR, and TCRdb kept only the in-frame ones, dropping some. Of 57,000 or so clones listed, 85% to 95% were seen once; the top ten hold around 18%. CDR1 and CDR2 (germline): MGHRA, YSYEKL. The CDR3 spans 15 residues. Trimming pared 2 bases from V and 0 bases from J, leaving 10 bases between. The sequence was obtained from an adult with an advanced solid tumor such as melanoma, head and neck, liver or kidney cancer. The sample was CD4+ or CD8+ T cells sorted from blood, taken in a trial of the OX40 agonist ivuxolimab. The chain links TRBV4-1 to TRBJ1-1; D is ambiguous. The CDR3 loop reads CASSQTGRMNTEAFF. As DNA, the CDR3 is TGCGCCAGCAGCCAAACCGGTCGGATGAACACTGAAGCTTTCTTT.